This TCR beta chain was found in a study of blood T cell repertoires in COVID-19. The V gene's germline CDR1 is SEHNR and CDR2 FQNEAQ (reference sequence). The CDR3 contains 14 residues. Trimming took 5 bases from V and 7 from J; bases not matched to a gene: 9. In the authors' methods: Reference gene primers were amplified, and this amplification served to estimate nucleated cell counts. Sequencing was performed with immunoSEQ multiplex PCR; in TCRdb, only in-frame clones are kept and a portion is missing. V, J and clone size reflect that table, while D and trimming were determined from the DNA. The sample includes about 79,000 clones, about 90% of them seen just once.

This receptor was taken from a man in his fifties or sixties with active COVID-19. The sample consisted of peripheral blood. The genes are TRBV7-9 and TRBJ2-7, with 9 bases aligning to TRBD1. The DNA for the CDR3 is TGTGCCAGCAGCGCTCCCGGGACAGGGAGTGAGCAGTACTTC. As protein: CASSAPGTGSEQYF.